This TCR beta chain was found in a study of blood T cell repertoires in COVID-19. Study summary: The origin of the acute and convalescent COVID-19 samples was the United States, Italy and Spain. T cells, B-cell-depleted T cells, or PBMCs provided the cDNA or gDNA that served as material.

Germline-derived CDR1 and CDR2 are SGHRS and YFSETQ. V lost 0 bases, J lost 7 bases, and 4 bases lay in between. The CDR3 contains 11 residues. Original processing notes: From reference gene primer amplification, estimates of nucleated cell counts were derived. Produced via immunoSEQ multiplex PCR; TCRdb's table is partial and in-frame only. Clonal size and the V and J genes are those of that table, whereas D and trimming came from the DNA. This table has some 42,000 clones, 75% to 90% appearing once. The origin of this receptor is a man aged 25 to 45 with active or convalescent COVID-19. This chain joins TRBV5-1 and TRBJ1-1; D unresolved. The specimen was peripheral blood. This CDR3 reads CASSLGSEAFF. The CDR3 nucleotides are TGCGCCAGCAGCTTGGGGAGTGAAGCTTTCTTT.